One sample yielded the 8 T cell receptor beta chains listed below, sequenced in a study of T cells in localized non-small cell lung cancer. Profiling relied on immunoSEQ multiplex PCR, and the TCRdb table lists in-frame clones only, not all of them. The table has roughly 38,000 clones, around 80% seen once. The specimen was peripheral blood, collected before any cancer treatment. The receptors originated from an older male donor with stage III squamous cell lung carcinoma.

The rearrangement uses TRBV15 and TRBJ2-5; 9 nucleotides agree with TRBD2. This CDR3 is built from 18 residues. Per the germline V gene, CDR1 is LNHNV and CDR2 is YYDKDF (reference sequence). The ends lost 0 bases at V and 2 bases at J; junction bases unmatched: 10. For the CDR3, the DNA is TGTGCCACCAGCAGAGAGCGTGGCGGGAGGGTCCCACAAGAGACCCAGTACTTC. Encoded protein: CATSRERGGRVPQETQYF.

This chain connects TRBV5-6 to TRBJ1-2; TRBD1 is a possible D gene (5 bases). This CDR3 comprises 13 residues. CDR1 and CDR2 (germline): SGHDT, YYEEEE. V gave up 0 bases and J gave up 7 bases, with 10 bases separating them. The chain's CDR3 is CASSLERGGGYTF. The CDR3 nucleotides read TGTGCCAGCAGCTTGGAGAGGGGAGGTGGCTACACCTTC.

The genes are TRBV29-1 and TRBJ1-5; TRBD1 matches at 12 bases. Unmatched junction bases numbered 2, after V lost 5 bases and J lost 3 bases. Per the germline V gene, CDR1 is SQVTM and CDR2 is ANQGSEA. This CDR3 contains 14 residues. The CDR3 reads CSVWDRGLNQPQHF. The CDR3 bases are TGCAGCGTTTGGGACAGGGGGCTCAATCAGCCCCAGCATTTT.

The V call is TRBV14, the J call TRBJ1-2; the D gene is possibly TRBD1 (5 bases). The V and J ends lost 4 bases and 2 bases respectively, with 14 bases between them. The CDR3 has 15 residues. Germline CDR1 is SGHDN and CDR2 is FVKESK. The CDR3 region is CASSRLDNLNYGYTF. CDR3 bases: TGTGCCAGCAGCCGGCTGGACAATTTGAACTATGGCTACACCTTC.

The rearrangement uses TRBV11-1 and TRBJ1-1; a weak D match, TRBD1 (6 bases). V was clipped by 5 bases and J by 8 bases, with 18 bases between them. CDR1 SGHAT and CDR2 FQDESV come from the germline V gene (reference sequence). This CDR3 is 14 amino acids long. CDR3: CASSRRGGAGEAFF. The CDR3 DNA reads as TGTGCCAGCAGCCGCCGGGGGGGGGCAGGGGAAGCTTTCTTT.

The chain uses TRBV6-1 and TRBJ1-5, with D perhaps matching TRBD1 (5 bases). Per the germline V gene, CDR1 is MNHNS and CDR2 is SASEGT. The CDR3 has 15 residues. Deletions cut 2 bases from V and 3 bases from J, with 11 bases between. The CDR3 is CASSESGPINQPQHF. For the CDR3, the DNA is TGTGCCAGCAGTGAATCGGGACCAATCAATCAGCCCCAGCATTTT.

V gene TRBV14 combines with J gene TRBJ1-2; unclear D gene. Trimming took 0 bases from V and 7 from J, leaving 15 bases between them. Germline-derived CDR1 and CDR2 are SGHDN and FVKESK. This CDR3 comprises 15 residues. The CDR3 loop is CASSQDWEKDPGYTF. The CDR3 nucleotides are TGTGCCAGCAGCCAAGATTGGGAAAAAGACCCTGGCTACACCTTC.

J is TRBJ1-2 and V is TRBV21-1; the table's D call of TRBD1 was not tested on the DNA. TRBV21-1 is listed as a pseudogene. CDR3 length: 17 residues. CDR3 coding DNA: TGTGCCAGCAGCCCTACGGAAAGGGCCTCCAGGGACTATGGCTACACCTTC. As protein: CASSPTERASRDYGYTF.